Below are 25 T cell receptor beta chains sequenced from a single sample in a study of human T cells and chemical hapten exposure. MiXCR, applied by TCRdb to the RACE reads, yields one record per CDR3 protein. The sample comprises about 85,000 distinct CDR3 sequences, 11% of which are singletons, and 1.6% rests with the top ten. As for time point: patch test 2, 6 weeks after DPC sensitization. Treatment of the sample: therapeutic diphenylcyclopropenone sensitization with weekly scalp DPC. The sequencing here drew on whole blood, taken in connection with sensitization to the hapten diphenylcyclopropenone (DPC). These receptors were collected from a man between 18 and 29 years old with alopecia areata. Some clones in this sample may be carry-over from other donors' samples.

This clonotype was seen a few times. This rearrangement joins TRBV7-9 to TRBJ2-1; D not certain. This CDR3 has 15 amino acids. Germline V gene data show CDR1 as SEHNR and CDR2 as FQNEAQ (reference sequence). V dropped 1 base and J dropped 2 bases, with 9 bases sitting between them. The CDR3, as DNA: TGTGCCAGCAGCTTAGTGAGGCTTACCTACAATGAGCAGTTCTTC. Protein: CASSLVRLTYNEQFF.

The CDR3 nucleotides are TGCGCCAGCAGCTTCCGGGGGCTCTACAATGAGCAGTTCTTC. Translating it yields CASSFRGLYNEQFF. This chain joins TRBV5-1 and TRBJ2-1; either TRBD1 or TRBD2 may fit D (6 bases each). CDR3 length: 14 amino acids. The ends were cut back, 2 bases at V and 3 bases at J, with 9 bases in the middle. Germline CDR1 SGHRS, CDR2 YFSETQ. Together with reference TRBV5-1 and TRBJ2-1, the CDR3 gives the full variable domain: KAGVTQTPRYLIKTRGQQVTLSCSPISGHRSVSWYQQTPGQGLQFLFEYFSETQRNKGNFPGRFSGRQFSNSRSEMNVSTLELGDSALYLCASSFRGLYNEQFFGPGTRLTVL.

This clonotype occurred many times. The CDR3 nucleotides read TGTGCCAGCTCAAAGACAGGGGTGGTGGGCAATCAGCCCCAGCATTTT. It codes for CASSKTGVVGNQPQHF. The gene calls are TRBV18 and TRBJ1-5; TRBD1 agrees at 8 bases. The CDR3 consists of 16 residues. Per germline, CDR1 KGHSH and CDR2 LQKENI. V gave up 5 bases and J gave up 2 bases; unmatched junction bases: 8.

The chain links TRBV12-3 or TRBV12-4 to TRBJ1-5; a weak D match, TRBD1 (6 bases). V shed 4 bases and J shed 0 bases, with 16 bases lying between them. The CDR3 has 17 residues. The CDR3 loop is CASSSGTSRLSNQPQHF. DNA of the CDR3: TGTGCCAGCAGTTCCGGGACATCCCGTCTTAGCAATCAGCCCCAGCATTTT.

V usage is TRBV7-9 and J usage is TRBJ1-4, with 7 bases identical to TRBD1. Germline trimming cut 5 bases from V and 0 bases from J; bases unmatched to any gene: 6. The CDR3 loop spans 16 amino acids. CDR1 SEHNR and CDR2 FQNEAQ come from the germline V gene (reference sequence). The CDR3 bases are TGTGCCAGCAGCGGTAGACAGGGTACAACTAATGAAAAACTGTTTTTT. Translation: CASSGRQGTTNEKLFF. The full variable domain, rest sourced from reference TRBV7-9 and TRBJ1-4, is DTGVSQNPRHKITKRGQNVTFRCDPISEHNRLYWYRQTLGQGPEFLTYFQNEAQLEKSRLLSDRFSAERPKGSFSTLEIQRTEQGDSAMYLCASSGRQGTTNEKLFFGSGTQLSVL.

This clonotype has ten or more counts. The CDR3 spells CASSSRDSTGELFF. Written as DNA, the CDR3 is TGTGCCAGCAGCTCCCGGGACAGCACCGGGGAGCTGTTTTTT. The V call is TRBV7-9, the J call TRBJ2-2; 7 bases agree with TRBD1. The CDR3 sequence is 14 residues long. After removal of 4 bases from V and 4 bases from J, the junction contained 3 bases not matched to a gene. Germline CDR1 reads SEHNR; CDR2 reads FQNEAQ (reference sequence).

This clonotype has a count of ten or more. The genes are TRBV6-1 and TRBJ2-7; D unclear. Germline lookup yields CDR1 MNHNS and CDR2 SASEGT. The CDR3 totals 11 residues. V was cut by 7 bases and J by 4 bases, with 8 bases left in between. The CDR3 DNA reads TGTGCCAGCACAAGGCTTTACGAGCAGTACTTC. Translating it yields CASTRLYEQYF.

This clonotype was observed many times. The gene calls are TRBV7-6 and TRBJ2-3, with 7 bases matching TRBD2. Germline CDR1 SGHVS, CDR2 FNYEAQ. The V and J ends lost 2 bases and 2 bases, in that order; junction bases with no gene match: 10. The CDR3 loop spans 17 amino acids. CDR3 nucleotide sequence: TGTGCCAGCAGCTTATGGGGAACGGGGGGAGTCACAGATACGCAGTATTTT. It specifies CASSLWGTGGVTDTQYF.

This clonotype has at least ten counts. The genes are TRBV19 and TRBJ2-3; TRBD1 might be the D (6 bases). The CDR3 contains 13 residues. Looked up from germline, CDR1 is LNHDA and CDR2 is SQIVND (reference sequence). With 4 bases removed from V and 1 base from J, the gap between germline ends came to 6 bases. DNA for the CDR3: TGTGCCAGTAGTACAGGGGGCACAGATACGCAGTATTTT. This codes for CASSTGGTDTQYF.

This clonotype was recorded at least ten times. The CDR3 spells CASSHGTDTQYF. Here the CDR3 DNA reads TGTGCCAGCAGTCATGGCACAGATACGCAGTATTTT. The chain employs TRBV6-1 and TRBJ2-3, with unresolved D. Germline CDR1 is MNHNS and CDR2 is SASEGT. The CDR3 is made up of 12 amino acids. V was pared by 5 bases and J by 1 base, with 4 bases between.

This clonotype was found many times. V usage is TRBV6-1 and J usage is TRBJ1-2; possible D gene TRBD1, 6 bases. From germline, CDR1 is MNHNS and CDR2 SASEGT. The CDR3 contains 17 residues. Trimming left V 4 bases short and J 0 bases short, with 18 bases between. CDR3 in amino acids: CASSGRLRGRANYGYTF. For the CDR3, the DNA is TGTGCCAGCAGTGGGCGATTACGGGGGCGAGCTAACTATGGCTACACCTTC.

This clonotype was observed many times. CDR3 in amino acids: CSARGGVANQPQHF. The CDR3 DNA reads as TGCAGTGCTAGAGGAGGGGTTGCCAATCAGCCCCAGCATTTT. This chain links TRBV20-1 with TRBJ1-5; a weak D match, TRBD1 (5 bases). The CDR3 totals 14 residues. CDR1 is DFQATT, CDR2 SNEGSKA, per germline (reference sequence). V was cut by 1 base and J by 3 bases, with 10 bases left in between.

The chain links TRBV7-6 to TRBJ2-1, with TRBD2 matching over 7 bases. The germline V gene has CDR1 SGHVS and CDR2 FNYEAQ. Trimming took 5 bases from V and 4 from J; bases not matched to a gene: 8. The CDR3 consists of 15 residues. In DNA, the CDR3 is TGTGCCAGCAGCCACCCGGGACTAAAGTACAATGAGCAGTTCTTC. This gives the protein CASSHPGLKYNEQFF.

This clonotype was recorded a few times. V usage is TRBV11-2 and J usage is TRBJ2-5, with TRBD2 identical over 7 bases. V dropped 7 bases and J dropped 5; count of bases not matched to a gene: 19. Per germline, CDR1 SGHAT and CDR2 FQNNGV. The CDR3 has 17 amino acids. CDR3 DNA sequence: TGTGCCAGCACCCCACGGGCATGGGCCAGCGGGAAGGAGACCCAGTACTTC. Protein: CASTPRAWASGKETQYF.

V usage is TRBV4-3 and J usage is TRBJ2-7; 9 bases are shared with TRBD1. The CDR3 contains 15 residues. Germline lookup yields CDR1 LGHNA and CDR2 YSLEER. J gave up 6 bases and V 2 bases, and 8 bases lay outside the gene matches. CDR3 sequence reads: CASSQRTGVQGEQYF. In DNA, the CDR3 is TGCGCCAGCAGCCAACGGACAGGGGTTCAAGGCGAGCAGTACTTC.

The chain carries TRBV5-1 and TRBJ2-5, with 9 positions matching TRBD2. The CDR3 covers 16 residues. The J segment lost 3 bases and the V segment lost 4 bases, leaving 10 bases of the junction unmatched. Germline CDR1 reads SGHRS; CDR2 reads YFSETQ. This CDR3 reads CASSPRTLAGKETQYF. The CDR3 DNA follows: TGCGCCAGCAGCCCTAGAACTCTAGCGGGAAAAGAGACCCAGTACTTC.

This clonotype showed up many times. The rearrangement uses TRBV7-9 and TRBJ2-1; no firm D call. V was trimmed by 2 bases and J by 0 bases, leaving 8 bases between them. This CDR3 spans 15 amino acids. Germline loops: CDR1 SEHNR, CDR2 FQNEAQ (reference sequence). CDR3 in amino acids: CASSLISSSYNEQFF. The CDR3 DNA follows: TGTGCCAGCAGCTTAATTTCAAGCTCCTACAATGAGCAGTTCTTC.

V and J are TRBV4-3 and TRBJ2-3; D ambiguous. V was trimmed by 1 base and J by 2 bases, leaving 13 bases between them. CDR1 is LGHNA and CDR2 is YSLEER in the germline V gene. This CDR3 spans 16 amino acids. CDR3 sequence: CASSQGGTHATDTQYF. The CDR3 coding sequence is TGCGCCAGCAGCCAAGGAGGAACGCACGCCACAGATACGCAGTATTTT.

This clonotype was found a few times. The CDR3 bases are TGTGCCAGCTCACCGGGGACAGGATCTTACAATGAGCAGTTCTTC. Its protein product is CASSPGTGSYNEQFF. The V call is TRBV18, the J call TRBJ2-1; 8 nucleotides agree with TRBD1. The CDR3 loop spans 15 amino acids. CDR1 is KGHSH, CDR2 LQKENI, per germline. The ends lost 3 bases at V and 4 bases at J; junction bases unmatched: 5.

This clonotype was seen at least ten times. The genes are TRBV24-1 and TRBJ2-5; 9 positions agree with TRBD1. The CDR3 spans 15 residues. V shed 5 bases, J shed 4 bases, and the junction held 7 bases outside the gene matches. The V gene's germline CDR1 is KGHDR and CDR2 SFDVKD. The CDR3 region has the DNA TGTGCCACCAGTGGGATCACAGGGGGCGCAGAGACCCAGTACTTC. It encodes CATSGITGGAETQYF.

The sample holds many counts of this clonotype. V and J are TRBV6-5 and TRBJ2-1; D remains ambiguous. Trimming shortened V by 0 bases and J by 0 bases, and 6 bases separated the two germline ends. The CDR3 consists of 15 residues. CDR1 MNHEY and CDR2 SVGAGI come from the germline V gene. Written as DNA, the CDR3 is TGTGCCAGCAGTTACTCAGGGCTCTCCTACAATGAGCAGTTCTTC. Translated: CASSYSGLSYNEQFF.

This clonotype was recorded at least ten times. The V gene is TRBV10-3, the J gene TRBJ2-3; D possibly corresponds to TRBD2 (6 bases). The V gene lost 8 bases and the J gene lost 1 base, with 13 bases spanning the gap. Germline V gene sequence: CDR1 ENHRY, CDR2 SYGVKD. There are 14 residues in the CDR3. Here the CDR3 reads CAIGPWGGTDTQYF. The CDR3 bases are TGTGCCATCGGTCCGTGGGGGGGCACAGATACGCAGTATTTT.

This chain connects TRBV7-2 to TRBJ2-1, with D perhaps TRBD2 (5 bases). This CDR3 is 13 amino acids long. V shed 1 base and J shed 6 bases, with 7 bases lying between them. CDR1 and CDR2 from the germline V gene are SGHTA and FQGNSA. The CDR3 loop reads CASSLGTSNEQFF. For the CDR3, the DNA is TGTGCCAGCAGCTTAGGGACTTCCAATGAGCAGTTCTTC.

This clonotype was recorded a few times. This chain links TRBV27 with TRBJ2-6; D is undetermined. V dropped 0 bases and J dropped 4 bases, with 1 base sitting between them. There are 13 residues in the CDR3. Germline V gene lookup returns CDR1 MNHEY and CDR2 SMNVEV (reference sequence). The CDR3 DNA follows: TGTGCCAGCAGTTTATCCGGGGCCAACGTCCTGACTTTC. As protein: CASSLSGANVLTF.

The chain joins TRBV4-3 to TRBJ2-6, with D unresolved. The V gene lost 0 bases and the J gene lost 3 bases, with 15 bases spanning the gap. This CDR3 comprises 18 residues. Germline CDR1 reads LGHNA; CDR2 reads YSLEER. The CDR3 loop reads CASSQEETGDVGANVLTF. The CDR3 DNA sequence: TGCGCCAGCAGCCAAGAGGAAACTGGGGATGTTGGGGCCAACGTCCTGACTTTC.